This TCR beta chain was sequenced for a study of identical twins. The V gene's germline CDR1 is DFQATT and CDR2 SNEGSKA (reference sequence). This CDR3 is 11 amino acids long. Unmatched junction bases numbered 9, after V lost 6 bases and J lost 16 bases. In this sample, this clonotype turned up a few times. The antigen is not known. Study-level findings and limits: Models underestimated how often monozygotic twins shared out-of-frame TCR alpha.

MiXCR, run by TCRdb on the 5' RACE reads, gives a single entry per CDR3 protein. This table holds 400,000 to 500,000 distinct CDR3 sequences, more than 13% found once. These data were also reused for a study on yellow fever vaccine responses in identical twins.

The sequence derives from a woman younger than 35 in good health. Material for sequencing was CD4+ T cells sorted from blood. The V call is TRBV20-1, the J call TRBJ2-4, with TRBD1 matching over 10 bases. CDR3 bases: TGCAGTGCCCAGGGACAGGGGTTCGCCTACTTC. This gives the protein CSAQGQGFAYF.